The entry below describes one T cell receptor (beta chain). The antigen remains undetermined. It was with 60 Vbeta and 13 Jbeta primers that the PCR ran. Generated by immunoSEQ multiplex PCR, the TCRdb table keeps only in-frame clones and is missing some. The repertoire holds 200,000 to 250,000 clones, with 85% as singletons. This sample is drawn from a study of cytomegalovirus exposure and HLA in healthy donors. Across the study: Tens of millions of unique TCRs from HLA-typed donors made up an early data release. Study-wide points: Apart from CMV serostatus, no immune exposure information was available. Analysis performed later found about 18,000 TCR beta sequences associated with HLA alleles at 0.05 false discovery rate. A classifier reportedly called cytomegalovirus status with high sensitivity and specificity.

Germline CDR1 MNHEY, CDR2 SMNVEV (reference sequence). This CDR3 comprises 15 residues. V dropped 4 bases and J dropped 4 bases, with 14 bases sitting between them. Material: PBMCs. The genes are TRBV27 and TRBJ2-1, with TRBD2 as a possible D gene (6 bases). This TCR derives from a human donor in good health. CDR3 in DNA: TGTGCCAGCAGTTATCGAACTAGCAGTTACAATGAGCAGTTCTTC. The encoded protein is CASSYRTSSYNEQFF.